This is a list of T cell receptor beta chains from one sample in a study of response to subunit inactivated influenza vaccine. TCRdb re-analysed the RT-PCR reads in MiXCR, keeping a single row per CDR3 protein. The data contain some 160,000 distinct CDR3 sequences, about a tenth of them seen just once; the ten biggest clones take up approximately 13%. The sample here was non-naive T cells sorted from PBMCs, taken roughly 48 days after vaccination. The receptor set was obtained from a man between 50 and 59 years old who received an inactivated influenza vaccine. CDR3s include the opening cysteine and the closing phenylalanine or tryptophan. D genes are given only for firm matches. Expanded clones are given a class, and other clones once, few, many or no size at all.

D,V,J,size,DNA,CDR3
TRBD1,TRBV12-3/TRBV12-4,TRBJ1-5,few,TGTGCCAGCAGCCGGGACAGGGAATATAGCAATCAGCCCCAGCATTTT,CASSRDREYSNQPQHF
NA,TRBV30,TRBJ1-5,NA,TGTGCCTGGAGTGTGGGTAGCAGCACCCAGCATTTT,CAWSVGSSTQHF
TRBD2,TRBV20-1,TRBJ2-7,many,TGCAGTGCTAGAGAACTAGCGGGAGGATCCTACGAGCAGTACTTC,CSARELAGGSYEQYF
NA,TRBV29-1,TRBJ1-2,NA,TGCAGCGGCCTACAGGGTCCAGCTAACTATGGCTACACCTTC,CSGLQGPANYGYTF
NA,TRBV12-3/TRBV12-4,TRBJ2-7,few,TGTGCCAGCAGTTTAATTCGGTCCTACGAGCAGTACTTC,CASSLIRSYEQYF
NA,TRBV28,TRBJ2-1,NA,TGTGCCAGCAGTTTATATTTTCCCAATGAGCAGTTCTTC,CASSLYFPNEQFF
TRBD2,TRBV5-5,TRBJ2-7,many,TGTGCCAGCAGATGGACTAGCGGGAGAATCAGCTACGAGCAGTACTTC,CASRWTSGRISYEQYF
NA,TRBV20-1,TRBJ1-1,many,TGCAGTGCAACCAGGGGCGCGGACACTGAAGCTTTCTTT,CSATRGADTEAFF
TRBD1,TRBV3-1,TRBJ1-3,few,TGTGCCAGCAGCGACAGGGTCTCTGGAAACACCATATATTTT,CASSDRVSGNTIYF
NA,TRBV6-2/TRBV6-3,TRBJ1-1,many,TGTGCCAGCGAAAGTGGTACTGAAGCTTTCTTT,CASESGTEAFF